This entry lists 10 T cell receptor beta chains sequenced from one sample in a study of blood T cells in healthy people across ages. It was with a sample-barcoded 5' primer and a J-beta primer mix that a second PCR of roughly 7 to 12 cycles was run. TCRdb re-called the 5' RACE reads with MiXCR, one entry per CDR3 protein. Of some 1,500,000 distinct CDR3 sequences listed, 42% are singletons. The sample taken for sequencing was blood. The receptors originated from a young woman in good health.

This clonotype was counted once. CDR3 in amino acids: CASSEAERNEQYF. The CDR3 DNA sequence: TGTGCCAGCAGTGAAGCGGAACGGAACGAGCAGTACTTC. The chain joins TRBV2 to TRBJ2-7; unclear D gene. V was clipped by 0 bases and J by 5 bases, with 8 bases between them. The CDR3 extends over 13 amino acids. Germline CDR1 is SNHLY and CDR2 is FYNNEI.

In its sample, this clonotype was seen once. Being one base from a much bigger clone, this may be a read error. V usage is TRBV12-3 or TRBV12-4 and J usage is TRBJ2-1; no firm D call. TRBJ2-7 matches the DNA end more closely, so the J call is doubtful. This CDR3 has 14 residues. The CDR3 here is CASTPEISYNEQYF. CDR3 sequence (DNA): TGTGCCAGCACCCCAGAGATCTCCTACAATGAGCAGTACTTC.

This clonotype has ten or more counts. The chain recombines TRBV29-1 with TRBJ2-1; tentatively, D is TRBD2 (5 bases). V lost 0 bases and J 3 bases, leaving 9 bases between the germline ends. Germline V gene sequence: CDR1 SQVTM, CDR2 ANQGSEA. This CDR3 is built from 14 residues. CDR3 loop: CSVEDEGYYNEQFF. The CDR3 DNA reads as TGCAGCGTTGAAGACGAGGGTTACTACAATGAGCAGTTCTTC.

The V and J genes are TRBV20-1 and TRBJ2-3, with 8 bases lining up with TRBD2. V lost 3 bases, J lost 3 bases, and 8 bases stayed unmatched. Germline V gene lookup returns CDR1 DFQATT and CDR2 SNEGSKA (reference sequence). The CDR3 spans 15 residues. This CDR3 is CSARSTSAMTDTQYF. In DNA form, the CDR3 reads TGCAGTGCTAGGTCGACTAGCGCGATGACAGATACGCAGTATTTT.

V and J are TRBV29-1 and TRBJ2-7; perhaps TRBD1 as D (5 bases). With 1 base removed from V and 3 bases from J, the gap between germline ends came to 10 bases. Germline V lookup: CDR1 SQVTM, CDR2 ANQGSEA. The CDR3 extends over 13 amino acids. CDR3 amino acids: CSVEVGPGYEQYF. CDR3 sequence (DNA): TGCAGCGTTGAAGTGGGGCCGGGCTACGAGCAGTACTTC.

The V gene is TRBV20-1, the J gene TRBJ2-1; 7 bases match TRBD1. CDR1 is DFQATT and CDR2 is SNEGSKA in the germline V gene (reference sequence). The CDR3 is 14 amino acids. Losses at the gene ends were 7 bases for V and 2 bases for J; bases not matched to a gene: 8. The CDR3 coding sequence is TGCAGTGGAGGGGAAGGGGGCCCCTACAATGAGCAGTTCTTC. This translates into CSGGEGGPYNEQFF.

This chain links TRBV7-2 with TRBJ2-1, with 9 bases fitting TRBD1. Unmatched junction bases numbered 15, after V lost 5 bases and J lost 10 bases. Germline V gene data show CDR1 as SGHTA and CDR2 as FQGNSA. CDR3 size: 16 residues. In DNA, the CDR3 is TGTGCCAGCAGCCGAGGCCCGGGACAGGGAAGCTACGAGCAGTTCTTC. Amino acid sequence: CASSRGPGQGSYEQFF.

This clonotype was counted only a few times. CDR3 amino acids: CASSHLGEKLFF. CDR3 bases: TGCGCCAGCAGCCACCTAGGGGAAAAACTGTTTTTT. The chain couples TRBV4-3 to TRBJ1-4, with D uncertain. The V end was cut by 3 bases, the J end by 8 bases, with 7 bases between. The CDR3 totals 12 residues. Germline-derived CDR1 and CDR2 are LGHNA and YSLEER.

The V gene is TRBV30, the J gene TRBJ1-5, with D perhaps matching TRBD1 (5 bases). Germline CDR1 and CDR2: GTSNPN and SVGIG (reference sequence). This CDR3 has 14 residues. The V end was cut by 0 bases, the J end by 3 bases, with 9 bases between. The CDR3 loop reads CAWSVETVNQPQHF. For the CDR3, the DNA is TGTGCCTGGAGTGTAGAGACAGTCAATCAGCCCCAGCATTTT.

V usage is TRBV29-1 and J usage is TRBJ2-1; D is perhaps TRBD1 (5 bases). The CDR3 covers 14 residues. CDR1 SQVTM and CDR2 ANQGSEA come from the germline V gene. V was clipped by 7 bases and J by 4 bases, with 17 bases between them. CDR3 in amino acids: CSAQDAGIYNEQFF. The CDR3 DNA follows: TGCAGCGCACAGGACGCAGGCATATACAATGAGCAGTTCTTC.